The TCR beta chain described here comes from a study of blood T cell repertoires in COVID-19. Across the study: Samples taken during acute and convalescent COVID-19 were collected in the United States, Italy and Spain.

The repertoire was sequenced with immunoSEQ multiplex PCR; TCRdb's copy has only in-frame clones and lacks some. The sample holds approximately 160,000 clones, approximately 84% seen once. V was cut by 2 bases and J by 16 bases, with 21 bases left in between. This CDR3 spans 14 amino acids. CDR1 and CDR2 (germline): SNHLY, FYNNEI. Material for sequencing was peripheral blood. The TCR originated in a middle-aged man who had recovered from COVID-19. The chain has TRBV2 and TRBJ2-4; D possibly corresponds to TRBD1 (6 bases). DNA for the CDR3: TGTGCCAGCAGTGAATATGGTTCAGGGGAAGGCCGCTACTTC. Protein sequence: CASSEYGSGEGRYF.